Shown below are 10 T cell receptor beta chains from a single sample sequenced in a study of OX40 agonist ivuxolimab in advanced cancers. Data came from immunoSEQ multiplex PCR; TCRdb stores just in-frame clones and leaves some out. The sample includes 90,000 or so clones, about 90% of them seen just once. The source material was CD4+ or CD8+ T cells sorted from blood, sampled in a trial of the OX40 agonist ivuxolimab. The source is an adult with an advanced solid tumor such as melanoma, head and neck, liver or kidney cancer.

The V and J genes are TRBV4-1 and TRBJ2-6; no firm D call. CDR1 and CDR2 from the germline V gene are MGHRA and YSYEKL. V was shortened by 2 bases and J by 0 bases, with 2 bases between the two germline ends. CDR3 length: 14 amino acids. The CDR3: CASSQNSGANVLTF. CDR3 bases: TGCGCCAGCAGCCAAAACTCTGGGGCCAACGTCCTGACTTTC.

This chain uses TRBV28 with TRBJ2-1, with D maybe TRBD2 (5 bases). Germline CDR1 is MDHEN and CDR2 is SYDVKM. The V end lost 10 bases, the J end lost 4 bases, and 14 bases lay between the germline ends. There are 13 residues in the CDR3. CDR3 residues: CATLSDTYNEQFF. For the CDR3, the DNA is TGTGCCACTCTTAGCGATACTTACAATGAGCAGTTCTTC.

This clone was detected only once. V and J are TRBV10-1 and TRBJ2-5; D is unresolved. Germline V lookup: CDR1 WNHNN, CDR2 SYGVQD (reference sequence). This CDR3 contains 14 residues. V lost 7 bases to trimming and J lost 1 base, with 13 bases between them. The CDR3 here is CASIDRILQETQYF. The CDR3 DNA follows: TGCGCCAGCATCGACCGGATACTCCAAGAGACCCAGTACTTC.

Note on this clone: Other DNA sequences in this sample translate to the same CDR3. The rearrangement joins TRBV30 to TRBJ1-5, with D possibly being TRBD1 (5 bases). The CDR3 loop spans 13 amino acids. The V and J ends lost 0 bases and 4 bases respectively, with 7 bases between them. CDR1 is GTSNPN, CDR2 SVGIG, per germline (reference sequence). Here the CDR3 DNA reads TGTGCCTGGAGTGTCGGGGGGAATCAGCCCCAGCATTTT. This gives the protein CAWSVGGNQPQHF. The variable domain in full, with the rest retrieved from reference TRBV30 and TRBJ1-5, is SQTIHQWPATLVQPVGSPLSLECTVEGTSNPNLYWYRQAAGRGLQLLFYSVGIGQISSEVPQNLSASRPQDRQFILSSKKLLLSDSGFYLCAWSVGGNQPQHFGDGTRLSIL.

The J gene is TRBJ2-3, the V gene TRBV4-3; D not certain. V was trimmed by 0 bases and J by 2 bases, leaving 12 bases between them. Germline CDR1 reads LGHNA; CDR2 reads YSLEER. CDR3 length: 16 residues. CDR3 sequence: CASSQDGYLVTDTQYF. The CDR3, as DNA: TGCGCCAGCAGCCAAGACGGCTACTTAGTCACAGATACGCAGTATTTT.

V gene TRBV28 combines with J gene TRBJ2-7; D might be TRBD2 (5 bases). Trimming stripped 5 bases from V and 0 bases from J, with 17 bases between. The CDR3 sequence is 16 residues long. Germline CDR1 reads MDHEN; CDR2 reads SYDVKM. CDR3: CASSATWGADSYEQYF. CDR3 nucleotides: TGTGCCAGCAGTGCGACATGGGGAGCGGACTCCTACGAGCAGTACTTC. The full variable domain, its missing parts supplied by reference TRBV28 and TRBJ2-7, is DVKVTQSSRYLVKRTGEKVFLECVQDMDHENMFWYRQDPGLGLRLIYFSYDVKMKEKGDIPEGYSVSREKKERFSLILESASTNQTSMYLCASSATWGADSYEQYFGPGTRLTVT.

This rearrangement joins TRBV6-5 to TRBJ1-2, with D uncertain. The CDR3 sequence is 13 residues long. The V end was cut by 4 bases, the J end by 4 bases, with 10 bases between. The germline gives CDR1 MNHEY, CDR2 SVGAGI. The CDR3 region has the DNA TGTGCCAGCAGTTCTACGTTCCTCTATGGCTACACCTTC. Translated: CASSSTFLYGYTF.

This rearrangement joins TRBV18 to TRBJ1-1; weak D call: TRBD1 (5 bases). The ends were cut back, 5 bases at V and 4 bases at J, with 20 bases in the middle. CDR1 KGHSH and CDR2 LQKENI come from the germline V gene. The CDR3 runs to 16 residues. In DNA form, the CDR3 reads TGTGCCAGCTCAGACTCGGGCAGGGTCGGGGTCACTGAAGCTTTCTTT. Translating gives CASSDSGRVGVTEAFF.

This rearrangement joins TRBV25-1 to TRBJ1-2; D call uncertain. CDR1 and CDR2 from the germline V gene are MGHDK and SYGVNS. The CDR3 has 14 amino acids. With 3 bases removed from V and 8 bases from J, the gap between germline ends came to 16 bases. Here the CDR3 reads CASSDTSALPGYTF. CDR3 coding DNA: TGTGCCAGCAGTGACACCTCCGCCTTACCCGGCTACACCTTC.

The rearrangement uses TRBV30 and TRBJ1-6; D is uncertain. Germline CDR1 GTSNPN, CDR2 SVGIG (reference sequence). The CDR3 loop spans 11 amino acids. The V end was cut by 0 bases, the J end by 14 bases, with 8 bases between. CDR3 loop: CAWSVGVSLHF. The CDR3, as DNA: TGTGCCTGGAGTGTAGGTGTCTCCCTCCACTTT.